This TCR beta chain was recovered during a study of OX40 agonist ivuxolimab in advanced cancers. In the study overall: Six ivuxolimab dose levels, 0.01 to 10 mg/kg, were given intravenously every 2 weeks.

The protocol was immunoSEQ multiplex PCR, while the TCRdb copy is restricted to in-frame clones and leaves out a portion. Of tens of thousands of clones listed, nearly 90% were seen once; the top ten hold about 0.38%. The CDR3 totals 14 residues. Germline V lookup: CDR1 SGHRS, CDR2 YFSETQ. With 1 base removed from V and 6 bases from J, the gap between germline ends came to 11 bases. The source is an adult with an advanced solid tumor such as melanoma, head and neck, liver or kidney cancer. The sequences come from CD4+ or CD8+ T cells sorted from blood, collected in a trial of the OX40 agonist ivuxolimab. V gene TRBV5-1 combines with J gene TRBJ2-1, with D tentatively TRBD2 (6 bases). The DNA for the CDR3 is TGCGCCAGCAGCTTGAGACTAGGCCCCAATGAGCAGTTCTTC. Translating it yields CASSLRLGPNEQFF.